This T cell receptor (beta chain) was found in a study of blood T cell repertoires in COVID-19. As for the study in general: Sample material is recorded as cDNA or gDNA derived from T cells, B-cell-depleted T cells, or PBMCs.

Resolution of symptoms, clearance, or two negative PCRs was present in recovered Cohort 3 donors. How the authors handled the data: Amplification of reference gene primers was used by the study to estimate nucleated cell counts. Clones were sequenced by immunoSEQ multiplex PCR, and TCRdb holds only the in-frame ones, with some missing. V and J calls and clone size come straight from that table; D and trimming were deduced from the DNA. The sample carries approximately 170,000 clones, approximately 81% recorded once. Trimming shortened V by 0 bases and J by 5 bases, and 8 bases separated the two germline ends. The germline V gene has CDR1 SGDLS and CDR2 YYNGEE. The CDR3 has 14 residues.

This sequence was found in a woman in her forties or fifties who had recovered from COVID-19. The genes are TRBV9 and TRBJ2-2, with D maybe TRBD2 (5 bases). The specimen was PBMCs or T cells enriched from blood (not recorded which). The DNA for the CDR3 is TGTGCCAGCAGCGTAGAAACGGGGACCGGGGAGCTGTTTTTT. This gives the protein CASSVETGTGELFF.